There are many counts of the clone carrying this TCR beta chain. Its antigen is as yet unknown. This record belongs to a study of regulatory T cells in long-lasting Graves disease. Whole-study findings and limits: Persistent patients shared more public clonotypes (2,741) than newly diagnosed patients (around 910). Persistent cases favored TRBV28, TRBJ1-2 and TRBJ2-5.

CDR3 regions were amplified by Arm-PCR using iRepertoire HTBI primers to build TCR beta libraries. TCRdb reanalysed the multiplex PCR reads using MiXCR and keeps one entry per CDR3 protein. The sample holds 450,000 to 500,000 distinct CDR3 sequences, 16% seen once. CDR1 is KGHSH, CDR2 LQKENI, per germline. The ends lost 2 bases at V and 0 bases at J; junction bases unmatched: 4. CDR3 length equals 16 residues. Time point noted: newly diagnosed GD, antithyroid drugs for less than 3 months. The TCR library was made from RNA extracted from PBMCs. These data were also reused for a study on T cells in Graves' hyperthyroidism and ophthalmopathy. As that report states: In patients aged 18 to 65, hyperthyroidism was newly diagnosed, with duration under 2 months. In the blood, most expanded thyroid clonotypes above 0.001 appeared as well.

The rearrangement joins TRBV18 to TRBJ2-4; TRBD1 matches at 7 bases. Sequenced here: peripheral blood mononuclear cells (PBMCs), sampled at new diagnosis, from a patient treated with antithyroid drugs. The receptor was derived from a middle-aged man with Graves disease. The CDR3 bases are TGTGCCAGCTCACCAGGGGGACAGTTAGCCAAAAACATTCAGTACTTC. Translated: CASSPGGQLAKNIQYF.